This paragraph reports one T cell receptor beta chain. The TCR beta CDR3 regions underwent amplification from RNA transcripts. HTBI-primed RT-PCR formed the first round, and a multiplex PCR formed the second. TCRdb recomputed calls from the multiplex PCR reads with MiXCR, one row per CDR3 protein. Here the sample spans 500,000 to 600,000 distinct CDR3 sequences, less than 40% being singletons. These data originate in a study of Graves' ophthalmopathy and Graves' hyperthyroidism. Trimming removed 5 bases from V and 4 bases from J; junction bases left unmatched: 13. The CDR3 is 16 residues long. Germline assignment: CDR1 SGHTA and CDR2 FQGNSA.

The source of this sequence is an adult man with Graves' hyperthyroidism. Sequencing input: peripheral blood or thyroid tissue (not recorded which). This chain uses TRBV7-2 with TRBJ1-2; 7 nucleotides align to TRBD1. The CDR3 DNA is TGTGCCAGCAGCCCCTACGACAGGGCGCGGGGCTATGGCTACACCTTC. The encoded protein is CASSPYDRARGYGYTF.